This T cell receptor beta chain derives from a study of cytomegalovirus exposure and HLA in healthy donors. General study results and limits: Follow-up analysis later connected one missense variant in DCLRE1C with trimming of TCR beta V- and J-genes. Analyses of presence/absence relied on an assumption of roughly uniform sequencing depth across donors. Most of the TCR beta V segments (in an earlier analysis) were productive either about 87% or about 30% of the time.

CDR1 is SGHVS and CDR2 is FNYEAQ in the germline V gene. The ends were cut back, 5 bases at V and 11 bases at J, with 19 bases in the middle. The CDR3 has 14 amino acids. This clone was detected a few times. Its antigen is unidentified. Use of 60 Vbeta and 13 Jbeta primers characterized the PCR. Using immunoSEQ multiplex PCR, the repertoire was profiled, and TCRdb retains in-frame clones only, with some absent. Of 180,000 or so clones listed, 82% were seen once; the top ten hold 0.098%. The TCR was taken from a boy aged 2-15 years in good health and CMV-seronegative. The sequenced sample was PBMCs. The chain uses TRBV7-6 and TRBJ2-1; tentative D call: TRBD2 (5 bases). CDR3 loop: CASSPRGRKEKQFF. CDR3 nucleotides: TGTGCCAGCAGCCCCCGGGGTAGGAAAGAAAAGCAGTTCTTC.